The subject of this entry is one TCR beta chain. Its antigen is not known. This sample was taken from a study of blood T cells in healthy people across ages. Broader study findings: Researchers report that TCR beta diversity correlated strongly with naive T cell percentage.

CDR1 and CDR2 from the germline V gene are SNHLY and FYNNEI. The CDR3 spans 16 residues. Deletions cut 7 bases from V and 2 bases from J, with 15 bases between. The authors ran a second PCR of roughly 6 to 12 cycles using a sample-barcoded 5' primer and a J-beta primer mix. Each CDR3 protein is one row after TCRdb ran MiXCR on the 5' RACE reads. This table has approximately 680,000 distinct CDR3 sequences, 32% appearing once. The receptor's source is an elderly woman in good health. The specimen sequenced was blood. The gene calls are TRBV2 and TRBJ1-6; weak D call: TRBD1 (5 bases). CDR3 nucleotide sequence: TGTGCCAGCACCCCAGACAGTTCTCCCTATAATTCACCCCTCCACTTT. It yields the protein CASTPDSSPYNSPLHF.